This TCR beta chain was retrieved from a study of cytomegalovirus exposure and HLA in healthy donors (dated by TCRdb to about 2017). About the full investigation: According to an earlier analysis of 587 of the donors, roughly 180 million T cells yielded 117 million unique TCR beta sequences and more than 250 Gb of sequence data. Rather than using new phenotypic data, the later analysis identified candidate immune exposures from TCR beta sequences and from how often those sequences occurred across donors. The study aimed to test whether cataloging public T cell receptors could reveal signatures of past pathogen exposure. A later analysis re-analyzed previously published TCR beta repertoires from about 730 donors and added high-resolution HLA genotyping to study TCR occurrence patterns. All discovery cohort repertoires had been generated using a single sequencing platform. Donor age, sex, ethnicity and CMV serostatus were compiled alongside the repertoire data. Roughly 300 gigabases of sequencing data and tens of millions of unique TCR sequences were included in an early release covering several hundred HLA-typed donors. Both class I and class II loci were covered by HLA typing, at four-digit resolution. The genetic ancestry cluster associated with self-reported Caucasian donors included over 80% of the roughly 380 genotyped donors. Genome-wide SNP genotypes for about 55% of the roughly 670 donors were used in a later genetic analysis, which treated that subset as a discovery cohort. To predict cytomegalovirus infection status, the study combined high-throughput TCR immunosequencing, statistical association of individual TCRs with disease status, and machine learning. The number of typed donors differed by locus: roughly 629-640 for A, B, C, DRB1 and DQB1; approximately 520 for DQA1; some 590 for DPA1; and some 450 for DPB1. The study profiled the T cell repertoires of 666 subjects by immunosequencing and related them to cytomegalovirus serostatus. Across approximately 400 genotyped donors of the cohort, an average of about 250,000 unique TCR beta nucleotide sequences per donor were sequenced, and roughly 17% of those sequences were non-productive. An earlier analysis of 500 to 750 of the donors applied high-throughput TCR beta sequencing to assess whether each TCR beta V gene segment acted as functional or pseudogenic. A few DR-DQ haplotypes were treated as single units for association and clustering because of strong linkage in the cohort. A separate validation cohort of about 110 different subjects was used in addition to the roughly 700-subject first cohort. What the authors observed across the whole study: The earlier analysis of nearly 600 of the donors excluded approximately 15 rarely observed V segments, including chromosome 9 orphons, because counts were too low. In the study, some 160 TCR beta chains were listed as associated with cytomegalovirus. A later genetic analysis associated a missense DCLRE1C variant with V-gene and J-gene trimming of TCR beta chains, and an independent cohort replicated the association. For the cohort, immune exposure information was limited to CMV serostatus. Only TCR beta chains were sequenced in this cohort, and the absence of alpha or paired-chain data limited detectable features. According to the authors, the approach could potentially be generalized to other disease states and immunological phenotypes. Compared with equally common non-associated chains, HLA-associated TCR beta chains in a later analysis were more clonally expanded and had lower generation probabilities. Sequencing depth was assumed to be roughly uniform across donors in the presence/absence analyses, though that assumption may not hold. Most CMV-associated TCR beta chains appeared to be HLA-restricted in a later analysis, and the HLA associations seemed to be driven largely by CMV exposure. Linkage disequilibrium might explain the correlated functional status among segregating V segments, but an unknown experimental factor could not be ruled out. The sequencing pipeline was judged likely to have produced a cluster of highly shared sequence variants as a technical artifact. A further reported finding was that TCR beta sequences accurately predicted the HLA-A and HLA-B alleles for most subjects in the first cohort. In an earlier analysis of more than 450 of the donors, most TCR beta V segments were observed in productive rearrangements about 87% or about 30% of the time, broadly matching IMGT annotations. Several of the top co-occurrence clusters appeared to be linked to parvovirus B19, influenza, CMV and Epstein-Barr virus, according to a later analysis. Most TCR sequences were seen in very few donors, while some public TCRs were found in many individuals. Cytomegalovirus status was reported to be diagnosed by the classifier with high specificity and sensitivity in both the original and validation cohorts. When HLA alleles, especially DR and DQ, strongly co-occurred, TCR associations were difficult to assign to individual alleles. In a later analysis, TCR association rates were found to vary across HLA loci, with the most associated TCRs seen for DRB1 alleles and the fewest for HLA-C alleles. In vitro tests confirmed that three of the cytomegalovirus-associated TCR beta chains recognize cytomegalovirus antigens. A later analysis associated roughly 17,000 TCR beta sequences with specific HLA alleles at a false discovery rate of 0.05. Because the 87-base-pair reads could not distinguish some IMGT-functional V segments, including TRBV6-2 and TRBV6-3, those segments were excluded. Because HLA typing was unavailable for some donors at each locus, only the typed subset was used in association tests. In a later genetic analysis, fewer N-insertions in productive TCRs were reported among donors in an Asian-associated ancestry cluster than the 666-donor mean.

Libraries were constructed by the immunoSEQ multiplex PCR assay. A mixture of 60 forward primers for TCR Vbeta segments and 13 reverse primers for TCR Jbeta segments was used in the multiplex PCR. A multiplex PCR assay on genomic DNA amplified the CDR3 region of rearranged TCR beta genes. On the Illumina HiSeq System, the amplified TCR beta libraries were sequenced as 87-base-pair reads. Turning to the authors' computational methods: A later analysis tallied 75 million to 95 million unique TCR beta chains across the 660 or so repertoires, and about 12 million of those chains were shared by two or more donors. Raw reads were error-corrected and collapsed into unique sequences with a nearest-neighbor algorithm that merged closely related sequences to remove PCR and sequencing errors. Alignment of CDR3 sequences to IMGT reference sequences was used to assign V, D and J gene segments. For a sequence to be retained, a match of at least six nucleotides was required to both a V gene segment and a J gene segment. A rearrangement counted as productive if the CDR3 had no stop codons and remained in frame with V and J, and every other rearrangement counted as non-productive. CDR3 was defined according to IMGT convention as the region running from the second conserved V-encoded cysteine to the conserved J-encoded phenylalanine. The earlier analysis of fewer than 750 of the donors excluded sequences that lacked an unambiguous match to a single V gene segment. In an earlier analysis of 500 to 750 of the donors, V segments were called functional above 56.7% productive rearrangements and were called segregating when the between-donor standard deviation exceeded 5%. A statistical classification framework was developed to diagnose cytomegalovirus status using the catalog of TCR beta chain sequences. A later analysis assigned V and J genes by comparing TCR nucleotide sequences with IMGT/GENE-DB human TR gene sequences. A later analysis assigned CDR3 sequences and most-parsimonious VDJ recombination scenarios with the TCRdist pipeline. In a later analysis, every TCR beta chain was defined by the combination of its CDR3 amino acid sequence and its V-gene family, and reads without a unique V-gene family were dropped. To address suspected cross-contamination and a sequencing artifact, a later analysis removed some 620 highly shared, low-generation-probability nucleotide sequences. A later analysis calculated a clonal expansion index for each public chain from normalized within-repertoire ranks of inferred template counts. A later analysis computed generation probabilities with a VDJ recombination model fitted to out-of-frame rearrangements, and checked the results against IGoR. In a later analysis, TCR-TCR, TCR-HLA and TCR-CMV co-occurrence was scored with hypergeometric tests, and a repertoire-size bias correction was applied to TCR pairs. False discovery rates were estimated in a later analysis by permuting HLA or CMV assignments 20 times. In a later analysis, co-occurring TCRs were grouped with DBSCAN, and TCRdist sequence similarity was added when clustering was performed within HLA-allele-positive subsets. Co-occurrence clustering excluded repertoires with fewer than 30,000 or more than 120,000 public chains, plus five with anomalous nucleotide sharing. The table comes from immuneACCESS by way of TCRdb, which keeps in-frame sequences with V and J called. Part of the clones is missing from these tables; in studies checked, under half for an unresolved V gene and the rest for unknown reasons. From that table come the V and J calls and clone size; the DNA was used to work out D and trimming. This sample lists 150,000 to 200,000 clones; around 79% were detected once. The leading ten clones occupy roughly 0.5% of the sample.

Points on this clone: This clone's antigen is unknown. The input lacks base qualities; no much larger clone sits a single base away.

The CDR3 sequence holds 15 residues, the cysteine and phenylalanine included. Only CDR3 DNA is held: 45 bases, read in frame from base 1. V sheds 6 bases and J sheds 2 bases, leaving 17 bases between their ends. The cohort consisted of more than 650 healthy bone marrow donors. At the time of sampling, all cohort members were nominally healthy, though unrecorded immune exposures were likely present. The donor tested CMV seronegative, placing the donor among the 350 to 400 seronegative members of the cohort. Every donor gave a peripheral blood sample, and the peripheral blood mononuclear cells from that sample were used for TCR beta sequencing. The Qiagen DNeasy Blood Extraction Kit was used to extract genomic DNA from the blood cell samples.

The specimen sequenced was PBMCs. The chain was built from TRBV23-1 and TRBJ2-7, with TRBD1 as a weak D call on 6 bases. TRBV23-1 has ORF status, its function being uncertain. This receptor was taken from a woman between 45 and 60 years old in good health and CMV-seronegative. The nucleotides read TGCGCCAGCAGCCCAGGGGAAAATAGACCCTACGAGCAGTACTTC. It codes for CASSPGENRPYEQYF.